The clone carrying this TCR beta chain showed up just a few times. What it binds is not known. Repertoires were generated with immunoSEQ multiplex PCR, while TCRdb's copy carries only in-frame clones and drops some. This table has under 2,500 clones, 30% to 45% appearing once. The entry originates in a study of T cells in localized non-small cell lung cancer. Trimming shortened V by 3 bases and J by 1 base, and 8 bases separated the two germline ends. The CDR3 contains 13 residues. The germline CDR1 and CDR2 sequences are SGDLS and YYNGEE. Study-level findings and limits: There was higher T cell clonality in uninvolved adjacent lung than in tumor, and it was highest there.

The chain combines TRBV9 with TRBJ2-7; D is possibly TRBD1 (6 bases). This clonotype originated in a female donor older than 55 with stage I squamous cell lung carcinoma. The starting material was normal lung tissue next to the tumor, obtained before any cancer treatment. As DNA, the CDR3 is TGTGCCAGCAGCGCGGGACAATCCTACGAGCAGTACTTC. Protein: CASSAGQSYEQYF.